What follows are 8 T cell receptor beta chains derived from one specimen sequenced in a study of radiotherapy plus CTLA-4 blockade in lung cancer. Using immunoSEQ multiplex PCR, the repertoire was profiled, and TCRdb retains in-frame clones only, with some absent. The table has 55,000 to 80,000 clones, approximately 77% seen once; the top ten hold about 4.2%. Sample: peripheral blood, taken from a patient treated with radiotherapy plus ipilimumab. These receptors came from a human donor with non-small cell lung cancer who had a complete response to radiotherapy plus ipilimumab.

This clone was counted a single time. This CDR3 reads CASSLGASGRSETQYF. The CDR3, as DNA: TGCGCCAGCAGCTTGGGAGCGAGCGGGAGATCGGAGACCCAGTACTTC. The chain is built from TRBV5-1 and TRBJ2-5; the match to TRBD2 covers 8 bases. The junction had 9 bases not matched to a gene; V was cut back by 0 bases and J by 5 bases. Germline V gene data show CDR1 as SGHRS and CDR2 as YFSETQ. CDR3 size: 16 residues.

The table lists this clone with a few counts. This rearrangement joins TRBV5-4 to TRBJ1-2; 10 bases agree with TRBD1. CDR3 size: 13 residues. Germline values: CDR1 SGHNT, CDR2 YYREEE (reference sequence). Trimming removed 6 bases from V and 4 bases from J; junction bases left unmatched: 3. The CDR3 DNA reads TGTGCCAGCACCCGGGACAGGGGCTATGGCTACACCTTC. Protein: CASTRDRGYGYTF.

The chain combines TRBV7-9 with TRBJ2-5, with D possibly being TRBD1 (6 bases). This CDR3 has 14 residues. CDR1 SEHNR and CDR2 FQNEAQ come from the germline V gene (reference sequence). Trimming stripped 5 bases from V and 4 bases from J, with 14 bases between. In nucleotides, the CDR3 is TGTGCCAGCAGCCCTTTACAGGGTTTAGAGACCCAGTACTTC. It is translated as CASSPLQGLETQYF. The whole variable domain, filled in from reference TRBV7-9 and TRBJ2-5, reads DTGVSQNPRHKITKRGQNVTFRCDPISEHNRLYWYRQTLGQGPEFLTYFQNEAQLEKSRLLSDRFSAERPKGSFSTLEIQRTEQGDSAMYLCASSPLQGLETQYFGPGTRLLVL.

The gene calls are TRBV27 and TRBJ2-1; TRBD2 matches at 10 bases. The length of the CDR3 is 17 residues. Germline CDR1 and CDR2: MNHEY and SMNVEV (reference sequence). Losses at the gene ends were 5 bases for V and 4 bases for J; bases not matched to a gene: 11. In nucleotides, the CDR3 is TGTGCCAGCAGTATGGCTCCTAGCGGGGGCCTTTACAATGAGCAGTTCTTC. Translated: CASSMAPSGGLYNEQFF.

This clone was seen a single time. V usage is TRBV5-1 and J usage is TRBJ2-3; tentatively, D is TRBD1 (6 bases). The CDR3 covers 15 residues. V was clipped by 1 base and J by 2 bases, with 11 bases between them. Germline CDR1 and CDR2: SGHRS and YFSETQ. This CDR3 is CASSLQSGATDTQYF. The CDR3 DNA sequence: TGCGCCAGCAGCTTGCAGTCAGGGGCCACAGATACGCAGTATTTT.

The chain is built from TRBV30 and TRBJ2-1; D gene uncertain. The V end was cut by 3 bases, the J end by 0 bases, with 9 bases between. Germline values: CDR1 GTSNPN, CDR2 SVGIG (reference sequence). The CDR3 sequence is 14 residues long. The CDR3 protein is CAWRKKPSYNEQFF. The CDR3 nucleotides read TGTGCCTGGAGAAAAAAGCCCTCCTACAATGAGCAGTTCTTC.

The chain joins TRBV2 to TRBJ1-2, with D uncertain. Germline V gene sequence: CDR1 SNHLY, CDR2 FYNNEI. The CDR3 runs to 16 residues. The ends were cut back, 0 bases at V and 4 bases at J, with 15 bases in the middle. The CDR3 loop reads CASSEAPGEPGYGYTF. The CDR3 DNA follows: TGTGCCAGCAGTGAAGCGCCGGGAGAGCCGGGCTATGGCTACACCTTC.

This clone was detected only once. This rearrangement joins TRBV6-1 to TRBJ2-3; D possibly corresponds to TRBD2 (6 bases). V lost 4 bases and J lost 6, with 14 bases in between. This CDR3 is built from 14 residues. Looked up from germline, CDR1 is MNHNS and CDR2 is SASEGT. CDR3: CASSVPGGLDTQYF. The CDR3 region has the DNA TGTGCCAGCAGTGTCCCCGGGGGTCTGGATACGCAGTATTTT.